Below, one T cell receptor beta chain is given with its context. Its cognate antigen has yet to be identified. Base qualities were left out, and no much larger clone turns up one base away. The entire amount of isolated RNA was reverse transcribed using the High Capacity cDNA Reverse Transcription Kit, so the sequenced TCRB transcripts were expressed ones. Deep immunoSEQ sequencing was performed on naive, central memory and regulatory T cell samples, with an average of around 3.5 million total reads per sample. Sorted cells were lysed in RLT buffer, and RNA was extracted using DNase-treated RNeasy Micro or Mini kits according to cell number. Each cell subset was processed on its own to prevent cross-contamination, while patient and healthy donor samples were processed together. TCRB sequences were amplified from cDNA with the immunoSEQ multiplex PCR, producing 87-bp fragments spanning the CDR3 region. The amplicons were sequenced using the Illumina HiSeq platform. The study's processing was this. Synthetic template baselines were used to correct PCR bias computationally, reads within Hamming distance 2 were collapsed, and singletons that could not be merged were discarded. Reads were aligned against IMGT to assign V, D and J genes, CDR3 length and insertions or deletions at six rearrangement sites. Clonotype counts were normalized to sorted cell number within each subset before computing true diversity and Gini coefficients with the tcR R package. The overlap coefficient, calculated on TCRB nucleotide sequences, was used to measure repertoire sharing. In its TCRdb copy, this immuneACCESS table keeps in-frame sequences only and misses some clones. Where compared with another copy, unresolved V genes explain less than half of these, and the others have no known cause. The DNA was the basis for D and trimming; V, J and clone size are from that table. For this sample there are 140,000 or so clones; 10% to 15% appear just once. Roughly 1.3% of the sample is held by the ten biggest clonotypes.

Each donor gave one peripheral blood draw, roughly 120 mL on average, collected into heparinised tubes. A BD FACSAria II was used to sort naive, central memory, regulatory and stem cell-like memory CD4+ T cells with a panel that included CD45RO, CCR7, CD25, CD127, CD95 and CD27. Purity was above 95% for every sorted population. PBMCs were isolated right away by Lymphoprep density gradient centrifugation and were stained directly, without culture. Samples were stained and sorted in pairs, with one healthy donor and one patient per experiment, so that batch effects were minimized. V is pared back by 3 bases and J by 2 bases, with 7 bases lying between the germline termini. The cysteine opens and the phenylalanine closes a CDR3 of 14 amino acids. Only the CDR3 portion is preserved as DNA: 42 bases, with reading frame beginning at the first base. The germline V gene encodes CDR1 LNHDA and CDR2 SQIVND (reference sequence).

This entry belongs to a study of beta chain features in type 1 diabetes (dated by TCRdb to between 2018 and 2020). Broadly, across the study: No differences in mean age, gender distribution, total cell number or subset yield were found between patients and healthy donors. A total of about 100 million sorted cells were examined across all samples, and RNA yield correlated strongly with the number of cells per subset. The study compared the TCRB repertoires of sorted circulating CD4+ T cell subsets in recently diagnosed type 1 diabetes patients with those in matched healthy donors. Regulatory and stem cell-like memory subsets were isolated from only 8 patients and about 8 healthy donors, whereas naive and central memory subsets came from all 30 or so donors.

The research as a whole found: A moderate but significant shortening of TCRB CDR3 length was observed in type 1 diabetes patients in all four CD4+ subsets. Because the HLA sub-analyses included only small numbers of individuals, any influence of HLA type on TCRB rearrangement was left unresolved. At VDJ recombination sites, type 1 diabetes patients had fewer insertions and more deleted nucleotides, which implies abnormalities in thymic rearrangement. Shorter templates might be favored by PCR, yet because patient and control samples were amplified and corrected together, any such skew would affect both groups equally. Naive, central memory and regulatory TCRB repertoires appeared to be more alike among patients than among healthy donors. Because cDNA was sequenced instead of genomic DNA, highly expressing activated cells could be over-represented, though the groups showed no difference in activation or CD3 levels.

The chain uses TRBV19 and TRBJ2-2, with no confident D gene call. The sequenced sample was central memory CD4+ T cells from blood. The sequence came from a man between 18 and 29 years old with type 1 diabetes. The nucleotides read TGTGCCAGTAGTATTTCCGGTAACACCGGGGAGCTGTTTTTT. The encoded protein is CASSISGNTGELFF.